Below, 21 T cell receptor beta chains from the same sample are listed, as sequenced in a study of neurological immune-mediated disorders. TCRdb re-called the 5' RACE reads with MiXCR, one entry per CDR3 protein. Of over 45,000 distinct CDR3 sequences detected, approximately 5.8% appear once; the ten largest clones hold roughly 1.4%. The specimen was CD4+ T cells from blood. The receptors were sampled from a woman under 30 with multiple sclerosis.

This clonotype showed up many times. The chain links TRBV29-1 to TRBJ2-3; possibly TRBD1 for D (5 bases). The CDR3 is made up of 13 amino acids. The V gene lost 3 bases and the J gene lost 0 bases, with 7 bases spanning the gap. From germline, CDR1 is SQVTM and CDR2 ANQGSEA. CDR3 sequence (DNA): TGCAGCGTTGATACAGGTAGCACAGATACGCAGTATTTT. It is translated as CSVDTGSTDTQYF.

This clonotype was counted many times. CDR3 residues: CASSFSAGGPFARETQYF. The CDR3 bases are TGTGCCAGCAGCTTTTCAGCGGGGGGGCCTTTCGCCCGGGAGACCCAGTACTTC. This chain connects TRBV7-3 to TRBJ2-5, with 10 bases lining up with TRBD2. The V gene's germline CDR1 is SGHTA and CDR2 FQGTGA. The CDR3 runs 18 residues. Trimming removed 3 bases from V and 5 bases from J; junction bases left unmatched: 15.

This clonotype came up many times. This chain connects TRBV7-2 to TRBJ2-3; D may be TRBD1 (6 bases). V was cut by 2 bases and J by 3 bases, with 12 bases left in between. The CDR3 runs to 15 residues. Germline values: CDR1 SGHTA, CDR2 FQGNSA. The chain's CDR3 is CASSLRGLVTDTQYF. CDR3 DNA: TGTGCCAGCAGCTTAAGGGGGTTGGTAACAGATACGCAGTATTTT.

Many counts were recorded for this clonotype. CDR3 residues: CSGEKRGGQSDTQYF. The DNA for the CDR3 is TGCAGTGGGGAAAAGCGGGGGGGCCAGTCGGATACGCAGTATTTT. This sequence joins TRBV20-1 and TRBJ2-3; 10 positions agree with TRBD2. CDR1 and CDR2 from the germline V gene are DFQATT and SNEGSKA (reference sequence). This CDR3 spans 15 amino acids. V shed 7 bases, J shed 6 bases, and the junction held 13 bases outside the gene matches.

This clonotype has at least ten counts. CDR3 sequence reads: CSPLSGSEDNEQFF. The CDR3 DNA follows: TGCAGTCCTCTTAGCGGGAGCGAGGACAATGAGCAGTTCTTC. The chain joins TRBV20-1 to TRBJ2-1, with 9 bases matching TRBD2. The ends lost 8 bases at V and 5 bases at J; junction bases unmatched: 10. The CDR3 loop spans 14 amino acids. Germline values: CDR1 DFQATT, CDR2 SNEGSKA (reference sequence).

There are many counts of this clonotype. The chain carries TRBV5-1 and TRBJ2-1, with 8 bases that match TRBD2. The CDR3 spans 15 residues. CDR1 is SGHRS, CDR2 YFSETQ, per germline. Trimming cost V 4 bases and J 2 bases; bases outside gene matches: 5. Here the CDR3 DNA reads TGCGCCAGCAGCAGCGGGGGCCTTACCTACAATGAGCAGTTCTTC. This translates into CASSSGGLTYNEQFF.

This clonotype occurred a few times. The J gene is TRBJ1-1, the V gene TRBV5-1, with 9 bases matching TRBD1. Losses at the gene ends were 0 bases for V and 7 bases for J; bases not matched to a gene: 7. Per the germline V gene, CDR1 is SGHRS and CDR2 is YFSETQ. The CDR3 is 15 amino acids. The CDR3 DNA reads TGCGCCAGCAGCTTGGGGGACAGGGAACAACGTGAAGCTTTCTTT. This sequence encodes CASSLGDREQREAFF.

This clonotype was seen at least ten times. The chain is built from TRBV24-1 and TRBJ2-7; 7 bases line up with TRBD1. The CDR3 loop spans 13 amino acids. J gave up 5 bases and V 4 bases, and 4 bases lay outside the gene matches. Germline V gives CDR1 KGHDR, CDR2 SFDVKD. For the CDR3, the DNA is TGTGCCACCAGTGACGACAGGGTCAACGAGCAGTACTTC. The encoded protein is CATSDDRVNEQYF.

This clonotype was counted ten times or more. The chain links TRBV4-1 to TRBJ2-2; D might be TRBD2 (6 bases). V lost 4 bases and J 6 bases, leaving 12 bases between the germline ends. Germline V gene sequence: CDR1 MGHRA, CDR2 YSYEKL. This CDR3 is built from 14 residues. CDR3 region: CASSRDSGAGELFF. CDR3 bases: TGCGCCAGCAGCCGGGACTCTGGAGCCGGGGAGCTGTTTTTT.

This clonotype came up many times. The chain joins TRBV5-1 to TRBJ1-2; weak D call: TRBD1 (6 bases). This CDR3 spans 14 amino acids. Trimming took 0 bases from V and 6 from J, leaving 12 bases between them. Germline CDR1 is SGHRS and CDR2 is YFSETQ. CDR3 bases: TGCGCCAGCAGCTTGGCCGCGGGGGCGCATGGCTACACCTTC. Its protein is CASSLAAGAHGYTF.

This clonotype appeared many times. The J gene is TRBJ2-5, the V gene TRBV20-1; 9 nucleotides align to TRBD2. With 6 bases clipped from V and 3 bases from J, the junction kept 17 bases outside the gene matches. The CDR3 consists of 17 residues. From germline, CDR1 is DFQATT and CDR2 SNEGSKA (reference sequence). This CDR3 is CSASLAGAGAIEETQYF. The CDR3 nucleotides are TGCAGTGCCTCCTTAGCGGGAGCCGGCGCAATTGAAGAGACCCAGTACTTC.

This clonotype was recorded at least ten times. This rearrangement joins TRBV3-1 to TRBJ2-4; D may be TRBD2 (6 bases). Trimming took off 4 bases at V and 7 bases at J, with 17 bases between the two ends. The CDR3 loop spans 15 amino acids. Germline V gives CDR1 LGHDT, CDR2 YNNKEL (reference sequence). The CDR3 reads CASSRLGGVWNIQYF. The CDR3 DNA follows: TGTGCCAGCAGCCGCTTGGGGGGAGTCTGGAACATTCAGTACTTC.

This clonotype was recorded many times. This rearrangement joins TRBV7-2 to TRBJ2-4; D not resolved. Germline V lookup: CDR1 SGHTA, CDR2 FQGNSA. There are 16 residues in the CDR3. V lost 3 bases to trimming and J lost 1 base, with 13 bases between them. In DNA, the CDR3 is TGTGCCAGCAGCTTTCGGACCCCCGAGGCCAAAAACATTCAGTACTTC. It encodes CASSFRTPEAKNIQYF.

There are many counts of this clonotype. This sequence joins TRBV5-1 and TRBJ2-1; 9 bases are shared with TRBD2. The CDR3 loop spans 16 amino acids. Looked up from germline, CDR1 is SGHRS and CDR2 is YFSETQ. V was pared by 2 bases and J by 6 bases, with 9 bases of the junction left unmatched. The CDR3 bases are TGCGCCAGCAGCTTCTACCCTGGCGGGAGGGGCAATGAGCAGTTCTTC. Its protein product is CASSFYPGGRGNEQFF.

This clonotype occurred many times. This sequence joins TRBV5-1 and TRBJ1-4; D perhaps matches TRBD1 (6 bases). The CDR3 is 15 residues long. Trimming removed 4 bases from V and 6 bases from J, with 16 bases in between. Germline CDR1 and CDR2: SGHRS and YFSETQ. For the CDR3, the DNA is TGCGCCAGCAGCGATACTGGGGGGCCCTATGAAAAACTGTTTTTT. Protein sequence: CASSDTGGPYEKLFF.

Ten or more counts support this clonotype. This chain uses TRBV6-2 or TRBV6-3 with TRBJ2-7, with 10 nucleotides matching TRBD2. Per germline, CDR1 MNHEY and CDR2 SVGEGT. CDR3 length: 15 amino acids. Germline trimming cut 2 bases from V and 10 bases from J; bases unmatched to any gene: 11. The CDR3 region has the DNA TGTGCCAGCAGTTACGGGGGGCTAGCGGGAGAACAACAGTACGTC. Translated: CASSYGGLAGEQQYV.

This clonotype was found many times. The gene calls are TRBV7-2 and TRBJ2-5; D remains ambiguous. Trimming took off 5 bases at V and 3 bases at J, with 7 bases between the two ends. The CDR3 covers 12 residues. The V gene's germline CDR1 is SGHTA and CDR2 FQGNSA. The DNA for the CDR3 is TGTGCCAGCAGCCTGAGTAAAGAGACCCAGTACTTC. Translation gives CASSLSKETQYF.

This clonotype came up many times. This chain joins TRBV20-1 and TRBJ2-7; D not resolved. V was shortened by 5 bases and J by 4 bases, with 15 bases between the two germline ends. This CDR3 region has 13 residues. The germline gives CDR1 DFQATT, CDR2 SNEGSKA (reference sequence). CDR3 sequence: CSAANSGRYEQYF. The CDR3 DNA is TGCAGTGCTGCGAATTCGGGTCGGTACGAGCAGTACTTC.

This clonotype was seen repeatedly, ten times or more. V and J are TRBV6-2 or TRBV6-3 and TRBJ2-2; D is possibly TRBD1 (5 bases). With 7 bases removed from V and 4 bases from J, the gap between germline ends came to 10 bases. The germline V gene has CDR1 MNHEY and CDR2 SVGEGT. This CDR3 has 13 amino acids. CDR3 coding DNA: TGTGCCAGCACCCTGACAGCCACCGGGGAGCTGTTTTTT. Translating gives CASTLTATGELFF.

This clonotype was counted many times. This sequence joins TRBV29-1 and TRBJ2-2; possibly TRBD2 for D (5 bases). Deletions cut 8 bases from V and 3 bases from J, with 10 bases between. The CDR3 spans 12 residues. Germline values: CDR1 SQVTM, CDR2 ANQGSEA. In nucleotides, the CDR3 is TGCAGCTCCTCGAGGGACACCGGGGAGCTGTTTTTT. Translating it yields CSSSRDTGELFF.

This clonotype was observed many times. The chain's CDR3 is CASSQTSTTDTQYF. The CDR3 DNA sequence: TGTGCCAGCAGCCAGACTAGCACCACAGATACGCAGTATTTT. The chain links TRBV6-4 to TRBJ2-3, with 7 positions matching TRBD2. With 6 bases clipped from V and 2 bases from J, the junction kept 5 bases outside the gene matches. The CDR3 loop spans 14 amino acids. Germline-derived CDR1 and CDR2 are MRHNA and SNTAGT.